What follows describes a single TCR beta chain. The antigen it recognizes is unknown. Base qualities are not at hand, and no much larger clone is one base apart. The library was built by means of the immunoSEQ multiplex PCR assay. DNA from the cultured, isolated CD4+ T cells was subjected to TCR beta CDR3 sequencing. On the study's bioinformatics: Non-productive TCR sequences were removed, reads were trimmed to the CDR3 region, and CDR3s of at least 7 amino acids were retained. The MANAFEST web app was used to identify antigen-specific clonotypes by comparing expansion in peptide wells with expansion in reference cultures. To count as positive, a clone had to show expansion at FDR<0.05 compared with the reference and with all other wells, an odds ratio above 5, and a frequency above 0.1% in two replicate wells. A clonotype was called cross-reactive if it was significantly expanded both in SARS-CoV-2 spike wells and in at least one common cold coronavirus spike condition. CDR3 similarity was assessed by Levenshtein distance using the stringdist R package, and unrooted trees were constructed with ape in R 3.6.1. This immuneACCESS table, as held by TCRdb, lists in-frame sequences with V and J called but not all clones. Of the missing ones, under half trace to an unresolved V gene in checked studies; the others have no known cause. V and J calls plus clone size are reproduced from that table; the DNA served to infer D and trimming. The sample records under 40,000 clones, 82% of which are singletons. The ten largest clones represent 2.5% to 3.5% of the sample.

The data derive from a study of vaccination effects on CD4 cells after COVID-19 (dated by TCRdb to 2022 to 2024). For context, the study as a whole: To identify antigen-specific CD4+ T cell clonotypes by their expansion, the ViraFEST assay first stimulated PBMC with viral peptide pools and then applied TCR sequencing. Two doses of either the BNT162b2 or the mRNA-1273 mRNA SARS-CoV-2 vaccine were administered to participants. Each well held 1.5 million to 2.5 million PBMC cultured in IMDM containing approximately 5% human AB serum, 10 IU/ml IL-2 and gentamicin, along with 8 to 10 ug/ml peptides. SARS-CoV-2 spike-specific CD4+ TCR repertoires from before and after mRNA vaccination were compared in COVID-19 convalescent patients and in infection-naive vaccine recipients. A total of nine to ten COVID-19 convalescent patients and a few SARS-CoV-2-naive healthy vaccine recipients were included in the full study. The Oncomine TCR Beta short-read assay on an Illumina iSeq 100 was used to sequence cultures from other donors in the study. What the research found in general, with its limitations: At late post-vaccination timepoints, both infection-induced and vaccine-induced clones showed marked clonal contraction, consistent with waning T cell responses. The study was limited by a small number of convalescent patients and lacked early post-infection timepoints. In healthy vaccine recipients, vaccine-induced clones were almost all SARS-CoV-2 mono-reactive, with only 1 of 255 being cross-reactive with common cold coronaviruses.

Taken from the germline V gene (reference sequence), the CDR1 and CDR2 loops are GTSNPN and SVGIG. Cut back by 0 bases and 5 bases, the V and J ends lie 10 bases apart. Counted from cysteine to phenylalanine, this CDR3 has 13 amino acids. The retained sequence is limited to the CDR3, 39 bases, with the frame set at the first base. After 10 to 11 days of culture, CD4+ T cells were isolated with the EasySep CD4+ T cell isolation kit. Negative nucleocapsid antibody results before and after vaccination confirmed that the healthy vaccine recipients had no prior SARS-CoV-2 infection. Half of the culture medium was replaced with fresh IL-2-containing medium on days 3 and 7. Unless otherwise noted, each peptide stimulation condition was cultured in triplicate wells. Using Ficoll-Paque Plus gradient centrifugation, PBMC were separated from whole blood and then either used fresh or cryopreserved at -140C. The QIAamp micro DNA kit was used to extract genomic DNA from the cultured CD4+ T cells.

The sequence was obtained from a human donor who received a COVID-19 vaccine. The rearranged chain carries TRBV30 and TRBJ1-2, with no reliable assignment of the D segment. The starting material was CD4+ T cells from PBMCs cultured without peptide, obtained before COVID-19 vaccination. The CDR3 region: CAWSVLTDYGYTF. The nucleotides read TGTGCCTGGAGTGTACTCACGGATTATGGCTACACCTTC.